This is a list of T cell receptor beta chains from one sample in a study of human T cells and chemical hapten exposure. In TCRdb, the RACE reads were re-called with MiXCR into one record per CDR3 protein. This table holds 45,000 or so distinct CDR3 sequences, 3.5% to 4.5% found once. The sample comprised whole blood. These receptors were taken from a human donor in good health. Some clones in this sample may be carry-over from other donors' samples. Each CDR3 is given with its conserved first and last residue. The D gene is left open where the match is weak. Some rows mark clone size as missing; the rest say once, few, many or name a class of expanded clone.

CDR3aa: CATLDRQTGNTIYF
CDR3nt: TGTGCCACCCTCGACCGACAGACTGGAAACACCATATATTTT
v_gene: TRBV12-3/TRBV12-4
len: 14
abundance: many
d_gene: -
j_gene: TRBJ1-3

CDR3aa: CASSRTSRDQPQHF
CDR3nt: TGTGCCAGCAGTCGGACGTCCCGGGATCAGCCCCAGCATTTT
v_gene: TRBV6-5
len: 14
abundance: few
d_gene: -
j_gene: TRBJ1-5

CDR3aa: CASSLGRNNQPQHF
CDR3nt: TGTGCCAGCAGCTTGGGGAGGAACAATCAGCCCCAGCATTTT
v_gene: TRBV7-2
len: 14
abundance: many
d_gene: -
j_gene: TRBJ1-5

CDR3aa: CASSHGDRMEQYF
CDR3nt: TGTGCCAGCAGCCACGGGGACCGTATGGAGCAGTACTTC
v_gene: TRBV4-2
len: 13
abundance: many
d_gene: -
j_gene: TRBJ2-7

CDR3aa: CAWSGGLAVSYEQYF
CDR3nt: TGTGCCTGGAGCGGGGGACTAGCGGTCTCCTACGAGCAGTACTTC
v_gene: TRBV30
len: 15
abundance: many
d_gene: TRBD2
j_gene: TRBJ2-7

CDR3aa: CASRQALDRSAAQYF
CDR3nt: TGTGCCAGCAGGCAAGCCCTAGACAGGTCCGCGGCCCAGTACTTC
v_gene: TRBV6-5
len: 15
abundance: -
d_gene: -
j_gene: TRBJ2-5

CDR3aa: CASSPGRQENEKLFF
CDR3nt: TGTGCCAGCAGCCCGGGGAGGCAGGAGAATGAAAAACTGTTTTTT
v_gene: TRBV7-9
len: 15
abundance: -
d_gene: -
j_gene: TRBJ1-4

CDR3aa: CASHPGTSSYEQYF
CDR3nt: TGTGCCAGTCACCCCGGGACTTCCTCCTACGAGCAGTACTTC
v_gene: TRBV28
len: 14
abundance: many
d_gene: -
j_gene: TRBJ2-7

CDR3aa: CSVDWTRGAQYF
CDR3nt: TGCAGCGTTGATTGGACCCGAGGGGCGCAGTATTTT
v_gene: TRBV29-1
len: 12
abundance: many
d_gene: -
j_gene: TRBJ2-3

CDR3aa: CASSQDLPSGRRDVVDTQYF
CDR3nt: TGCGCCAGCAGCCAAGATCTGCCTAGCGGGAGGAGGGACGTGGTGGATACGCAGTATTTT
v_gene: TRBV4-1
len: 20
abundance: many
d_gene: TRBD2
j_gene: TRBJ2-3

CDR3aa: CASSRTGLAEYYNEQFF
CDR3nt: TGTGCCAGCAGCCGTACGGGACTAGCGGAATACTACAATGAGCAGTTCTTC
v_gene: TRBV9
len: 17
abundance: -
d_gene: TRBD2
j_gene: TRBJ2-1

CDR3aa: CASSPARGLAEDTQYF
CDR3nt: TGTGCCAGCAGCCCTGCCAGGGGGCTGGCCGAAGATACGCAGTATTTT
v_gene: TRBV7-9
len: 16
abundance: -
d_gene: TRBD1
j_gene: TRBJ2-3

CDR3aa: CASSASPGQPQHF
CDR3nt: TGTGCCAGCAGCGCGAGTCCGGGGCAGCCCCAGCATTTT
v_gene: TRBV9
len: 13
abundance: many
d_gene: -
j_gene: TRBJ1-5

CDR3aa: CASSLRTGKSYEQYF
CDR3nt: TGCGCCAGCAGCCTACGGACAGGGAAGTCCTACGAGCAGTACTTC
v_gene: TRBV5-1
len: 15
abundance: few
d_gene: TRBD1
j_gene: TRBJ2-7

CDR3aa: CASSFPTSASEQFF
CDR3nt: TGTGCCAGCAGCTTCCCGACTAGCGCGAGTGAGCAGTTCTTC
v_gene: TRBV7-9
len: 14
abundance: many
d_gene: TRBD2
j_gene: TRBJ2-1

CDR3aa: CACLEGTTGNEQFF
CDR3nt: TGTGCCTGCCTTGAGGGGACTACGGGTAATGAGCAGTTCTTC
v_gene: TRBV30
len: 14
abundance: -
d_gene: TRBD2
j_gene: TRBJ2-1

CDR3aa: CASSFAGTTDTQYF
CDR3nt: TGTGCCAGCAGCTTTGCGGGGACCACAGATACGCAGTATTTT
v_gene: TRBV7-9
len: 14
abundance: many
d_gene: -
j_gene: TRBJ2-3

CDR3aa: CASSLEVGIQPQHF
CDR3nt: TGCGCCAGCAGCTTGGAGGTGGGGATTCAGCCCCAGCATTTT
v_gene: TRBV5-1
len: 14
abundance: many
d_gene: -
j_gene: TRBJ1-5

CDR3aa: CASSPGGARSYEQYF
CDR3nt: TGTGCCAGCAGCCCCGGCGGAGCGAGGTCCTACGAGCAGTACTTC
v_gene: TRBV9
len: 15
abundance: few
d_gene: -
j_gene: TRBJ2-7

CDR3aa: CASTGSLYEQYF
CDR3nt: TGTGCCAGCACGGGGTCATTGTACGAGCAGTACTTC
v_gene: TRBV2
len: 12
abundance: few
d_gene: -
j_gene: TRBJ2-7

CDR3aa: CATSDLRTQGNEQFF
CDR3nt: TGTGCCACCAGTGATTTAAGGACACAGGGAAATGAGCAGTTCTTC
v_gene: TRBV24-1
len: 15
abundance: many
d_gene: -
j_gene: TRBJ2-1

CDR3aa: CSNRPLWEQYF
CDR3nt: TGCAGCAACCGACCGCTGTGGGAGCAGTACTTC
v_gene: TRBV29-1
len: 11
abundance: many
d_gene: -
j_gene: TRBJ2-7

CDR3aa: CASSSGTPADEAFF
CDR3nt: TGTGCCAGCAGTTCCGGGACGCCGGCGGATGAAGCTTTCTTT
v_gene: TRBV27
len: 14
abundance: -
d_gene: -
j_gene: TRBJ1-1

CDR3aa: CSAETSGLQETQYF
CDR3nt: TGCAGCGCCGAGACCAGCGGCCTACAAGAGACCCAGTACTTC
v_gene: TRBV29-1
len: 14
abundance: many
d_gene: -
j_gene: TRBJ2-5

CDR3aa: CASSSTAMGTEAFF
CDR3nt: TGTGCCAGCAGCTCGACCGCCATGGGCACTGAAGCTTTCTTT
v_gene: TRBV13
len: 14
abundance: -
d_gene: -
j_gene: TRBJ1-1

CDR3aa: CASSVAGWSGYTF
CDR3nt: TGTGCCAGCAGCGTAGCGGGGTGGTCTGGCTACACCTTC
v_gene: TRBV9
len: 13
abundance: many
d_gene: -
j_gene: TRBJ1-2

CDR3aa: CASSSVRTGGNTEAFF
CDR3nt: TGTGCCAGCAGTTCCGTTCGGACAGGGGGGAACACTGAAGCTTTCTTT
v_gene: TRBV6-2/TRBV6-3
len: 16
abundance: -
d_gene: TRBD1
j_gene: TRBJ1-1

CDR3aa: CASSRGATNEKLFF
CDR3nt: TGTGCCAGCAGCCGGGGTGCAACTAATGAAAAACTGTTTTTT
v_gene: TRBV11-2
len: 14
abundance: many
d_gene: -
j_gene: TRBJ1-4

CDR3aa: CASSFGGSEKLFF
CDR3nt: TGTGCCAGCAGCTTCGGGGGATCTGAAAAACTGTTTTTT
v_gene: TRBV7-2
len: 13
abundance: many
d_gene: -
j_gene: TRBJ1-4

CDR3aa: CSARLAVYEQYF
CDR3nt: TGCAGTGCTAGACTAGCGGTCTACGAGCAGTACTTC
v_gene: TRBV20-1
len: 12
abundance: many
d_gene: TRBD2
j_gene: TRBJ2-7

CDR3aa: CASSTSFRDRREKLFF
CDR3nt: TGTGCCAGCAGTACCTCCTTCCGGGACAGAAGGGAAAAACTGTTTTTT
v_gene: TRBV6-2/TRBV6-3
len: 16
abundance: -
d_gene: TRBD1
j_gene: TRBJ1-4

CDR3aa: CASSQTAYNSPLHF
CDR3nt: TGTGCCAGCAGCCAGACAGCCTATAATTCACCCCTCCACTTT
v_gene: TRBV27
len: 14
abundance: many
d_gene: -
j_gene: TRBJ1-6

CDR3aa: CASSLRTDKNQPQHF
CDR3nt: TGTGCCAGCAGCCTTAGGACAGACAAAAATCAGCCCCAGCATTTT
v_gene: TRBV12-3/TRBV12-4
len: 15
abundance: many
d_gene: -
j_gene: TRBJ1-5

CDR3aa: CASSYVLQTSEETQYF
CDR3nt: TGTGCCAGCAGTTACGTTTTACAGACTAGCGAAGAGACCCAGTACTTC
v_gene: TRBV6-2/TRBV6-3
len: 16
abundance: many
d_gene: TRBD2
j_gene: TRBJ2-5

CDR3aa: CASSTYPPTGGYEQYF
CDR3nt: TGTGCCAGCAGTACATACCCCCCGACAGGGGGCTACGAGCAGTACTTC
v_gene: TRBV27
len: 16
abundance: -
d_gene: TRBD1
j_gene: TRBJ2-7

CDR3aa: CATSDFRVSNEQFF
CDR3nt: TGTGCCACCAGTGATTTTCGAGTCAGCAATGAGCAGTTCTTC
v_gene: TRBV24-1
len: 14
abundance: -
d_gene: -
j_gene: TRBJ2-1

CDR3aa: CASSEGQGITEAFF
CDR3nt: TGCGCCAGCAGCGAGGGACAGGGGATCACTGAAGCTTTCTTT
v_gene: TRBV5-1
len: 14
abundance: -
d_gene: TRBD1
j_gene: TRBJ1-1

CDR3aa: CASSLGQAHQYEQYF
CDR3nt: TGTGCCAGCAGCCTAGGACAGGCCCACCAGTACGAGCAGTACTTC
v_gene: TRBV28
len: 15
abundance: many
d_gene: TRBD1
j_gene: TRBJ2-7

CDR3aa: CASSLGPGAGNIQYF
CDR3nt: TGTGCCAGCAGCTTGGGGCCAGGGGCCGGAAACATTCAGTACTTC
v_gene: TRBV5-6
len: 15
abundance: many
d_gene: -
j_gene: TRBJ2-4

CDR3aa: CSVERGNYGYTF
CDR3nt: TGCAGCGTTGAAAGGGGGAACTATGGCTACACCTTC
v_gene: TRBV29-1
len: 12
abundance: many
d_gene: -
j_gene: TRBJ1-2

CDR3aa: CASSPVNRTYSYEQYF
CDR3nt: TGTGCCAGCTCACCAGTTAACAGGACATACTCCTACGAGCAGTACTTC
v_gene: TRBV18
len: 16
abundance: many
d_gene: -
j_gene: TRBJ2-7

CDR3aa: CSARTPRNYGYTF
CDR3nt: TGCAGTGCTAGAACTCCGCGGAACTATGGCTACACCTTC
v_gene: TRBV20-1
len: 13
abundance: many
d_gene: -
j_gene: TRBJ1-2

CDR3aa: CASGGTTYEQYF
CDR3nt: TGTGCCAGCGGGGGGACCACCTACGAGCAGTACTTC
v_gene: TRBV28
len: 12
abundance: few
d_gene: -
j_gene: TRBJ2-7

CDR3aa: CASASGNYEQYF
CDR3nt: TGTGCCAGCGCTAGCGGAAACTACGAGCAGTACTTC
v_gene: TRBV3-1
len: 12
abundance: -
d_gene: TRBD2
j_gene: TRBJ2-7

CDR3aa: CASSLLVAGASYEQYF
CDR3nt: TGTGCCAGCAGCTTATTGGTAGCGGGAGCCAGCTACGAGCAGTACTTC
v_gene: TRBV7-9
len: 16
abundance: -
d_gene: TRBD2
j_gene: TRBJ2-7

CDR3aa: CASSLLPREQYF
CDR3nt: TGTGCCAGCAGCCTCCTTCCCCGCGAGCAGTACTTC
v_gene: TRBV28
len: 12
abundance: many
d_gene: -
j_gene: TRBJ2-7

CDR3aa: CATTIPDTGELFF
CDR3nt: TGTGCCACGACGATACCGGACACCGGGGAGCTGTTTTTT
v_gene: TRBV24-1
len: 13
abundance: many
d_gene: -
j_gene: TRBJ2-2

CDR3aa: CASSLFRGNYGYTF
CDR3nt: TGTGCCAGCAGTTTGTTCAGGGGAAACTATGGCTACACCTTC
v_gene: TRBV12-3/TRBV12-4
len: 14
abundance: -
d_gene: -
j_gene: TRBJ1-2